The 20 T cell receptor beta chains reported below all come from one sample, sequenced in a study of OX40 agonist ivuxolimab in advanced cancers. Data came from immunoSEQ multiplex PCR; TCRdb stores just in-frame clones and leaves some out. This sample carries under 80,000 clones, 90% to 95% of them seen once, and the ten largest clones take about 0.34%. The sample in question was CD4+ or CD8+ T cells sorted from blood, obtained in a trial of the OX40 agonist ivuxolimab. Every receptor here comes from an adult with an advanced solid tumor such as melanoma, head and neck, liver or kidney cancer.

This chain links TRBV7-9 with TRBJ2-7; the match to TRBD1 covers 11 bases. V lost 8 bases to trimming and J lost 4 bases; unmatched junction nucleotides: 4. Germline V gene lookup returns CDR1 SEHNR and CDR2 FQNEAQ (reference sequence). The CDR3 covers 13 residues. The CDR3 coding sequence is TGTGCCAGCGGACAGGGGGCATGGTACGAGCAGTACTTC. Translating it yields CASGQGAWYEQYF.

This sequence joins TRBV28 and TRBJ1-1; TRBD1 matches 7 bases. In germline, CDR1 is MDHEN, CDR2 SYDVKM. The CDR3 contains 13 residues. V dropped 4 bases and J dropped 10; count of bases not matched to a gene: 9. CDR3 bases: TGTGCCAGCAGTTCCCTGGACAGGCGGGGAGCTTTCTTT. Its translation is CASSSLDRRGAFF.

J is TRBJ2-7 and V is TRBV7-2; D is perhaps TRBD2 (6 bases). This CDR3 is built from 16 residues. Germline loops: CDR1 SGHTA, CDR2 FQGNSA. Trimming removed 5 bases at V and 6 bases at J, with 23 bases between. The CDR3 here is CASSPRLVRSSGEQYF. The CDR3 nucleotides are TGTGCCAGCAGCCCTCGACTAGTTCGTTCTTCCGGCGAGCAGTACTTC.

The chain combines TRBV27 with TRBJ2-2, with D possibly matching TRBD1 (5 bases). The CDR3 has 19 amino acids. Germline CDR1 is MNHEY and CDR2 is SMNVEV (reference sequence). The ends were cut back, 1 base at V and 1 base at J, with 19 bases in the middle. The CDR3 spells CASSLFFPGLPGNTGELFF. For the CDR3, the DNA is TGTGCCAGCAGTTTATTTTTTCCAGGGCTGCCAGGGAACACCGGGGAGCTGTTTTTT.

The CDR3 sequence: CASSASGAYTGELFF. The CDR3 DNA is TGTGCCAGCAGCGCATCCGGGGCGTACACCGGGGAGCTGTTTTTT. This sequence joins TRBV9 and TRBJ2-2; TRBD1 or TRBD2 may be the D gene (5 bases each). Trimming took 3 bases from V and 3 from J, leaving 12 bases between them. Germline loops: CDR1 SGDLS, CDR2 YYNGEE. This CDR3 is built from 15 residues.

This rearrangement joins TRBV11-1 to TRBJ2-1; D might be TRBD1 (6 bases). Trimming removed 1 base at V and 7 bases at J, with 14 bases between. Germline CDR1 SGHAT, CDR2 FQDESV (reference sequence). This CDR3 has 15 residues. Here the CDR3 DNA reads TGTGCCAGCAGCTTAGTCCGGACAGAGAAAAATGAGCAGTTCTTC. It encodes CASSLVRTEKNEQFF.

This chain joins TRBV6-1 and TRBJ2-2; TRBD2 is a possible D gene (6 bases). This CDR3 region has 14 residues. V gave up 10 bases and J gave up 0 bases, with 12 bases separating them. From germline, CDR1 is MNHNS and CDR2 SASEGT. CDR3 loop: CATVGLANTGELFF. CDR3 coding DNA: TGTGCCACCGTGGGACTCGCGAACACCGGGGAGCTGTTTTTT.

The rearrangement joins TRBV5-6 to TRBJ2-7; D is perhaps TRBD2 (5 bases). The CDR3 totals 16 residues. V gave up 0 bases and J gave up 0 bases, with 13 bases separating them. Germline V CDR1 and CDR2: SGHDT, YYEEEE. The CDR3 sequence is CASSLDAGSISYEQYF. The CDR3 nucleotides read TGTGCCAGCAGCTTGGACGCGGGCTCCATCTCCTACGAGCAGTACTTC.

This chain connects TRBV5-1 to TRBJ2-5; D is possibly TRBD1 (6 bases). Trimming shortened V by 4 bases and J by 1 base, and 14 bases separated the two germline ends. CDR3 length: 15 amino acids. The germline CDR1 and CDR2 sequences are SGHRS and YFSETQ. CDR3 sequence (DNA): TGCGCCAGCAGCCTATACGGGACAATCCAAGAGACCCAGTACTTC. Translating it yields CASSLYGTIQETQYF.

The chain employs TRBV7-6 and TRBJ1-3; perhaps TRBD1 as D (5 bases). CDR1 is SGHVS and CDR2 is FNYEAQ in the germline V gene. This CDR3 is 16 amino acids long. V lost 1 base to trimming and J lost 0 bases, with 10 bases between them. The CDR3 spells CASSLGGTGSGNTIYF. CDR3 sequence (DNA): TGTGCCAGCAGCTTAGGGGGGACCGGCTCTGGAAACACCATATATTTT.

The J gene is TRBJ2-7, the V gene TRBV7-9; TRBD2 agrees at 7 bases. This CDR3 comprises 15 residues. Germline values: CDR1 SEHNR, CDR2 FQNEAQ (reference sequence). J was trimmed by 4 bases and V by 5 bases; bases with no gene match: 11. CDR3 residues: CASSRAGIAWYEQYF. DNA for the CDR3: TGTGCCAGCAGCCGAGCGGGGATCGCGTGGTACGAGCAGTACTTC.

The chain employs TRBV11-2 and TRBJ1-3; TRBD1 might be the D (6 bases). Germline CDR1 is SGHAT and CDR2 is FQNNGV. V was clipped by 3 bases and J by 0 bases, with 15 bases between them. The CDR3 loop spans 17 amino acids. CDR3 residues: CASSLTVTGTSGNTIYF. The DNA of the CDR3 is TGTGCCAGCAGCTTGACCGTAACAGGGACCTCTGGAAACACCATATATTTT. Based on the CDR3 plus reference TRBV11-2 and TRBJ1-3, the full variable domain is EAGVAQSPRYKIIEKRQSVAFWCNPISGHATLYWYQQILGQGPKLLIQFQNNGVVDDSQLPKDRFSAERLKGVDSTLKIQPAKLEDSAVYLCASSLTVTGTSGNTIYFGEGSWLTVV.

The CDR3 DNA sequence: TGTGCCAGTAGTAAGGGGGGAGAGACCCAGTACTTC. The encoded protein is CASSKGGETQYF. The chain carries TRBV19 and TRBJ2-5; D possibly matches TRBD1 or TRBD2 (6 bases each). V was cut by 4 bases and J by 4 bases, with 7 bases left in between. Germline V gene lookup returns CDR1 LNHDA and CDR2 SQIVND (reference sequence). This CDR3 spans 12 amino acids.

The CDR3 is CASNRGSEQYF. For the CDR3, the DNA is TGTGCCAGCAACCGAGGTTCCGAGCAGTACTTC. The chain is built from TRBV6-5 and TRBJ2-7; D remains unclear. Trimming stripped 7 bases from V and 6 bases from J, with 10 bases between. This CDR3 has 11 amino acids. Germline V gene sequence: CDR1 MNHEY, CDR2 SVGAGI.

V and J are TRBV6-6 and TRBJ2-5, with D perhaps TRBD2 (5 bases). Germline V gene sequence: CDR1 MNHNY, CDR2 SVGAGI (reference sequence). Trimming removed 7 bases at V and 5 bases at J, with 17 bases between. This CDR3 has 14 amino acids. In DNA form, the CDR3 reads TGTGCCAGCAAGGTCGCCGGGATGGTGGAGACCCAGTACTTC. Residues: CASKVAGMVETQYF.

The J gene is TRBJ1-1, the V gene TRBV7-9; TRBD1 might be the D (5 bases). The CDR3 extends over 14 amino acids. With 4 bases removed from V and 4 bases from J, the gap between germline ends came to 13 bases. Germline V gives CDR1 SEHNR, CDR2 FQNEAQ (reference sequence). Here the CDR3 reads CASSSSGTGTEAFF. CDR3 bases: TGTGCCAGCAGCTCTTCAGGGACCGGCACTGAAGCTTTCTTT. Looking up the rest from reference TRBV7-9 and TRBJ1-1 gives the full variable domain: DTGVSQNPRHKITKRGQNVTFRCDPISEHNRLYWYRQTLGQGPEFLTYFQNEAQLEKSRLLSDRFSAERPKGSFSTLEIQRTEQGDSAMYLCASSSSGTGTEAFFGQGTRLTVV.

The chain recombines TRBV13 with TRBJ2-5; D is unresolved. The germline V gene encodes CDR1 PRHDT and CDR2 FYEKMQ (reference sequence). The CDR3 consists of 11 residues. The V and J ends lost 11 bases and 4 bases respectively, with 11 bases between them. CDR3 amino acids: CAFGSGETQYF. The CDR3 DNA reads TGTGCCTTCGGCAGTGGAGAGACCCAGTACTTC.

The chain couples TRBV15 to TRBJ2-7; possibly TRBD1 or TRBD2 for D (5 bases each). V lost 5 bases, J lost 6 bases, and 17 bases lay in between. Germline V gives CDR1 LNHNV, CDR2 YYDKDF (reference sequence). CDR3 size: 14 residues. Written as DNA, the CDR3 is TGTGCCACCAGCCGGGGACCAGCCCCTGGCGAGCAGTACTTC. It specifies CATSRGPAPGEQYF.

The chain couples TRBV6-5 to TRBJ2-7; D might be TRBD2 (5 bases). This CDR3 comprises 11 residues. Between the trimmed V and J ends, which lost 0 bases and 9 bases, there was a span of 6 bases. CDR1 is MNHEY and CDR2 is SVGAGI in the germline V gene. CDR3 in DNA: TGTGCCAGCAGTTACTCAACTAGGCAGTACTTC. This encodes CASSYSTRQYF.

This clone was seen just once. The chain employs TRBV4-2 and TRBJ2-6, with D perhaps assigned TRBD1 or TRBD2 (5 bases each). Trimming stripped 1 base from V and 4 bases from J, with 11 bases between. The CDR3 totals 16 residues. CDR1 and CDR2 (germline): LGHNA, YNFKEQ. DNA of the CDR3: TGTGCCAGCAGCCAAGTGGCAGGGACGGGGGCCAACGTCCTGACTTTC. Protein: CASSQVAGTGANVLTF.